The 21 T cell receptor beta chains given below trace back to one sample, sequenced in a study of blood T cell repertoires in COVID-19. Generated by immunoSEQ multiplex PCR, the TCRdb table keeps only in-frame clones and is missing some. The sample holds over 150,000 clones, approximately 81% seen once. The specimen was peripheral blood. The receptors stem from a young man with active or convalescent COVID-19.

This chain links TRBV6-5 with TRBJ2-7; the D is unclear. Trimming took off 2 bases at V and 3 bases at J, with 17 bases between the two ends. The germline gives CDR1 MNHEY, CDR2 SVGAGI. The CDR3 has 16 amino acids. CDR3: CASSYVSTAVLYEQYF. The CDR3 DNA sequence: TGTGCCAGCAGTTACGTGAGCACGGCGGTTCTCTACGAGCAGTACTTC.

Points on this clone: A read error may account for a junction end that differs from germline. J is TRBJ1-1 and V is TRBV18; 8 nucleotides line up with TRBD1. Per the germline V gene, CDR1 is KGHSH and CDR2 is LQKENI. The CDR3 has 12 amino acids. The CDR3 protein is CASSPAQGAKIF. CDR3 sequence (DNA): TGTGCCAGCTCACCAGCCCAGGGGGCGAAAATCTTT.

The CDR3 reads CASPGFLGYGYTF. CDR3 DNA sequence: TGTGCCTCCCCAGGGTTCTTGGGCTATGGCTACACCTTC. The V gene is TRBV30, the J gene TRBJ1-2, with D maybe TRBD1 (5 bases). CDR1 and CDR2 from the germline V gene are GTSNPN and SVGIG (reference sequence). Trimming removed 7 bases at V and 4 bases at J, with 16 bases between. The CDR3 spans 13 residues.

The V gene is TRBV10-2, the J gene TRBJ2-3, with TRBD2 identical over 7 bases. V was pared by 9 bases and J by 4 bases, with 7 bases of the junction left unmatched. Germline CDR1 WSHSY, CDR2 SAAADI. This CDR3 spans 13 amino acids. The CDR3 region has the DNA TGCGCCAGTAGACAGACTAGCTCAGATACGCAGTATTTT. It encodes CASRQTSSDTQYF.

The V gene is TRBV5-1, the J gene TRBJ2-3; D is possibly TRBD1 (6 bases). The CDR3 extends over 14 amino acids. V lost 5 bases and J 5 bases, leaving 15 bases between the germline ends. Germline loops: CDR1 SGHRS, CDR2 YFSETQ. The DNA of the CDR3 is TGCGCCAGCAGTAGAACAGGGCAAGAAGATACGCAGTATTTT. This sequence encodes CASSRTGQEDTQYF.

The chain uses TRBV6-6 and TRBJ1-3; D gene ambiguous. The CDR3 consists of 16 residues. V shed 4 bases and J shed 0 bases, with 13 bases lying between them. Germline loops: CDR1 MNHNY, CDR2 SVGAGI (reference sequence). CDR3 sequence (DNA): TGTGCCAGCAGTTCTTTCCAGGCGCTCTCTGGAAACACCATATATTTT. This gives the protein CASSSFQALSGNTIYF.

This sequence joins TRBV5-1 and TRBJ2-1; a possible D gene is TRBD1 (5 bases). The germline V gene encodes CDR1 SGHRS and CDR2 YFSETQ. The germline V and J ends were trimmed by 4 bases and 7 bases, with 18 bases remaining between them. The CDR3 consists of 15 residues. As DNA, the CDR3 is TGCGCCAGCAGCATCTCAGACAGACTGGGGAATGAGCAGTTCTTC. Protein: CASSISDRLGNEQFF. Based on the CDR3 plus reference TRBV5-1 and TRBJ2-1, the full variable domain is KAGVTQTPRYLIKTRGQQVTLSCSPISGHRSVSWYQQTPGQGLQFLFEYFSETQRNKGNFPGRFSGRQFSNSRSEMNVSTLELGDSALYLCASSISDRLGNEQFFGPGTRLTVL.

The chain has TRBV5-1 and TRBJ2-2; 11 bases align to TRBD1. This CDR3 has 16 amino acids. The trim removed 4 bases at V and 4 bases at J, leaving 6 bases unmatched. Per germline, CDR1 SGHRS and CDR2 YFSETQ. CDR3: CASSPRTGGATGELFF. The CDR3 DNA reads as TGCGCCAGCAGCCCAAGGACAGGGGGCGCCACCGGGGAGCTGTTTTTT.

The CDR3 region has the DNA TGTGCCAGCAGCACAGGGTTCAATCAGCCCCAGCATTTT. This gives the protein CASSTGFNQPQHF. V gene TRBV6-1 combines with J gene TRBJ1-5; D is possibly TRBD1 (6 bases). This CDR3 is 13 amino acids long. V lost 6 bases to trimming and J lost 3 bases, with 9 bases between them. Germline V gene sequence: CDR1 MNHNS, CDR2 SASEGT.

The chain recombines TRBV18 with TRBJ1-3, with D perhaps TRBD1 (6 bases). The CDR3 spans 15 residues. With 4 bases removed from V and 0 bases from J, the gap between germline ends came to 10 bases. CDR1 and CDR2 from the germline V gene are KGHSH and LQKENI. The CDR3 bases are TGTGCCAGCTCACTGAACAGGGACTCTGGAAACACCATATATTTT. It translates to CASSLNRDSGNTIYF.

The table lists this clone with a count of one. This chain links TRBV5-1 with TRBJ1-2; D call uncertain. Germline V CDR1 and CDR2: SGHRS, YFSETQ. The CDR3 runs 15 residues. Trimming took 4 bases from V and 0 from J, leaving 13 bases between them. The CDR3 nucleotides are TGCGCCAGCAGCACGTCTATCGGGGCTAACTATGGCTACACCTTC. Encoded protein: CASSTSIGANYGYTF.

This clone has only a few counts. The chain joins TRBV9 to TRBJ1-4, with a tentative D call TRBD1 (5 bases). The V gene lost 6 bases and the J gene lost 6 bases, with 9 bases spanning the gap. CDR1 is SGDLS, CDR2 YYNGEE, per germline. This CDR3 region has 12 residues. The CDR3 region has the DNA TGTGCCAGCATGGGGCTCGATGAAAAACTGTTTTTT. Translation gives CASMGLDEKLFF.

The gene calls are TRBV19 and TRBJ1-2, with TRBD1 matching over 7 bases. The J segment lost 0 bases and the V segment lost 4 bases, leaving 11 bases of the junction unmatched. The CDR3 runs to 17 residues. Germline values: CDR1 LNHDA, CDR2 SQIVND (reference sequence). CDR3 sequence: CASSTPPGQIPNYGYTF. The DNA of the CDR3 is TGTGCCAGTAGTACACCGCCGGGACAGATACCTAACTATGGCTACACCTTC.

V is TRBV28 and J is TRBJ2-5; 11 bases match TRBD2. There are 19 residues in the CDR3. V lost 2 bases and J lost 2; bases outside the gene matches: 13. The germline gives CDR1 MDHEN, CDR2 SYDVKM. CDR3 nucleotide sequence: TGTGCCAGCAGTTTAGCTTTAGGAGGGACTAGCGGAAAACAAGAGACCCAGTACTTC. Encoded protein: CASSLALGGTSGKQETQYF.

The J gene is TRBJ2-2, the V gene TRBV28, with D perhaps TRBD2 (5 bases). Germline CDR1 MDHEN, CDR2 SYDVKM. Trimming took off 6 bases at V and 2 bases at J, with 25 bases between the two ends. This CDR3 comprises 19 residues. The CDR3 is CASRLGRAAGGPNTGELFF. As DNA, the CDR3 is TGTGCCAGCAGACTCGGTAGGGCAGCCGGAGGCCCCAACACCGGGGAGCTGTTTTTT.

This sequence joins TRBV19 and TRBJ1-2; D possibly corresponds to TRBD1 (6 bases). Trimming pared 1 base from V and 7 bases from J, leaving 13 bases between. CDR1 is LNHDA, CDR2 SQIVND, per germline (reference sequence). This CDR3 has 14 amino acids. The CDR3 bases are TGTGCCAGTAGTATAGGGGCAGGGGAACGTGGCTACACCTTC. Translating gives CASSIGAGERGYTF.

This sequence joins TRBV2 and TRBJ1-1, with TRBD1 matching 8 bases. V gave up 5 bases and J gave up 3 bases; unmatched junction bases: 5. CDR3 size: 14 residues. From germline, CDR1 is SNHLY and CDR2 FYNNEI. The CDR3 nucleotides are TGTGCCAGCAGTCAACAGGGGGGGCACACTGAAGCTTTCTTT. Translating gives CASSQQGGHTEAFF.

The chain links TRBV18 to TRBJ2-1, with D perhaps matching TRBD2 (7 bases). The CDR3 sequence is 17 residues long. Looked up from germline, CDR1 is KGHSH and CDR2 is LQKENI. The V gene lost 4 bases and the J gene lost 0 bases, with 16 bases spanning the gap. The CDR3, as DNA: TGTGCCAGCTCACGGATACAGGGAGGGAGCTCCTACAATGAGCAGTTCTTC. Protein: CASSRIQGGSSYNEQFF.

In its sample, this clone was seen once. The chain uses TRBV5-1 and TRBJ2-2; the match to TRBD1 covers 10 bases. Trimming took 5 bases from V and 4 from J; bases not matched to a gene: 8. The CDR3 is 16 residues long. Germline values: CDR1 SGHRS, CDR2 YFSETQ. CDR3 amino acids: CASRQTGGAGTGELFF. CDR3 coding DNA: TGCGCCAGCAGGCAGACAGGGGGCGCGGGCACCGGGGAGCTGTTTTTT.

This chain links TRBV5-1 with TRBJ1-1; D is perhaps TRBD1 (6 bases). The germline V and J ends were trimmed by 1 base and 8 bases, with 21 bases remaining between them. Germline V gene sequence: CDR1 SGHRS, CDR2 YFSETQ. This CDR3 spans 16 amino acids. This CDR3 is CASSLWGLRGASEAFF. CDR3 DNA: TGCGCCAGCAGCTTGTGGGGTCTCAGGGGAGCTTCCGAAGCTTTCTTT.

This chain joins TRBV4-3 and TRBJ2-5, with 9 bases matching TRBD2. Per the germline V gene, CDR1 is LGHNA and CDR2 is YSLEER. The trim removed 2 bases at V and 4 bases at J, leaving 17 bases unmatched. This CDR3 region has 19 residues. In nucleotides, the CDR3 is TGCGCCAGCAGCCAAAAAGGGGTAGCGGGAGCAACCGAGTCAGAGACCCAGTACTTC. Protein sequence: CASSQKGVAGATESETQYF.